This T cell receptor beta chain was recovered during a study of blood T cell repertoires in COVID-19. In the study overall: Sites in the United States, Italy and Spain provided acute and convalescent COVID-19 samples.

This clone was seen only once. Trimming left V 5 bases short and J 9 bases short, with 13 bases between. The CDR3 sequence is 13 residues long. Germline CDR1 reads PRHDT; CDR2 reads FYEKMQ (reference sequence). The table came from immunoSEQ multiplex PCR; TCRdb's copy has only in-frame clones and leaves some out. The repertoire holds 400,000 to 450,000 clones, with about nine tenths as singletons. V and J are TRBV13 and TRBJ2-2, with D tentatively TRBD1 (6 bases). The sequencing input was peripheral blood. The clonotype comes from a woman aged 25 to 39 with active or convalescent COVID-19. CDR3 in amino acids: CASSRGGPRELFF. In DNA form, the CDR3 reads TGTGCCAGCAGCCGAGGGGGTCCAAGGGAGCTGTTTTTT.